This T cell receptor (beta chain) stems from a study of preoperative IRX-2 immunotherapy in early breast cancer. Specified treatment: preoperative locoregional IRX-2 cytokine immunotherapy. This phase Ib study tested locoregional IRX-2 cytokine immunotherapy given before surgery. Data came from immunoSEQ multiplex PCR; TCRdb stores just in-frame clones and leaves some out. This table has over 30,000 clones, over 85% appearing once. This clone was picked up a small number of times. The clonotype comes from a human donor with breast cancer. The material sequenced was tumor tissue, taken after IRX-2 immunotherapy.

In nucleotides, the CDR3 is TGTGCCAGCAGTTTAGTATTCTACGAGCAGTACGTC. Amino acids: CASSLVFYEQYV. The chain couples TRBV6-8 to TRBJ2-7; no clear D. In germline, CDR1 is MNHGY, CDR2 SAAAGT. V was pared by 4 bases and J by 3 bases, with 7 bases between. The CDR3 consists of 12 residues.